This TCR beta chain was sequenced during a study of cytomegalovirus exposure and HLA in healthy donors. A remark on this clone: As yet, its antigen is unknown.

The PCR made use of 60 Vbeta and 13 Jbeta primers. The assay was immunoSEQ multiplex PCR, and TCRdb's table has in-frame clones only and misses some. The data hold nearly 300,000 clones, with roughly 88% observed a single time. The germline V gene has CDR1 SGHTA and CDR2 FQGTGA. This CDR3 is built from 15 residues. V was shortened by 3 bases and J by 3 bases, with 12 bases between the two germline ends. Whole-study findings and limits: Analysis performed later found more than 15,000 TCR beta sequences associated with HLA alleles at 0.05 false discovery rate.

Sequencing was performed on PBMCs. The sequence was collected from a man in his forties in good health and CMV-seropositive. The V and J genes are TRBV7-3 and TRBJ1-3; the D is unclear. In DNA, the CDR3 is TGTGCCAGCAGCTTCGAGGGCGGCCGTGGAAACACCATATATTTT. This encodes CASSFEGGRGNTIYF.